This record covers a single T cell receptor (beta chain). TCRdb's table, derived via immunoSEQ multiplex PCR, lists solely in-frame clones and lacks some. This sample has 700,000 to 750,000 clones; 75% to 90% occur once, and the top ten carry under 0.012%. These data are taken from a study of shared T cell receptors in the human thymus. This sample was shared with a second study, whose subject was human thymus T cells.

The clonotype comes from a girl under three years old with a congenital heart defect. The sample taken for sequencing was thymocytes.

CDR3 sequence reads: CASSLPTGDFGKNIQYF. The CDR3 DNA sequence: TGCGCCAGCAGCCTCCCGACAGGGGACTTTGGCAAAAACATTCAGTACTTC. The chain recombines TRBV5-1 with TRBJ2-4; 8 bases match TRBD1. V shed 4 bases, J shed 3 bases, and the junction held 12 bases outside the gene matches. The CDR3 runs 17 residues. Germline V gives CDR1 SGHRS, CDR2 YFSETQ. Full variable domain (rest looked up from reference TRBV5-1 and TRBJ2-4): KAGVTQTPRYLIKTRGQQVTLSCSPISGHRSVSWYQQTPGQGLQFLFEYFSETQRNKGNFPGRFSGRQFSNSRSEMNVSTLELGDSALYLCASSLPTGDFGKNIQYFGAGTRLSVL.